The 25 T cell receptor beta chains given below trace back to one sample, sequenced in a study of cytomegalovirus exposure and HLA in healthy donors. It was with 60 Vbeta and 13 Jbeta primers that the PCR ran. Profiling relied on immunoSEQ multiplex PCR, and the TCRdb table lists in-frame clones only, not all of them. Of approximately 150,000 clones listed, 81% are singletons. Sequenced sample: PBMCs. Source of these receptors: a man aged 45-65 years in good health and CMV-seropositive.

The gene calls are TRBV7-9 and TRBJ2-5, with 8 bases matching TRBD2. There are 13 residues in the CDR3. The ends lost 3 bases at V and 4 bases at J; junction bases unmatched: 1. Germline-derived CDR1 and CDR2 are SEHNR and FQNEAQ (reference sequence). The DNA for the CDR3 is TGTGCCAGCAGCTTGGCGGGAGGAGAGACCCAGTACTTC. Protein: CASSLAGGETQYF.

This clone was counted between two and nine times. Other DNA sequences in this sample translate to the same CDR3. CDR3 coding DNA: TGCAGTGCGGTAGACAATGAGCAGTTCTTC. Translated: CSAVDNEQFF. The V and J genes are TRBV20-1 and TRBJ2-1; the D is unclear. V was trimmed by 6 bases and J by 5 bases, leaving 5 bases between them. The germline CDR1 and CDR2 sequences are DFQATT and SNEGSKA (reference sequence). The CDR3 is 10 amino acids.

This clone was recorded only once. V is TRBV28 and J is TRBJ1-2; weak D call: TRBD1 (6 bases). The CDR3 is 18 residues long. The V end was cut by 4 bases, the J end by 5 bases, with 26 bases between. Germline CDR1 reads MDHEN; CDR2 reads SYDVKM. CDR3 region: CASSSPGRGGDGLYGYTF. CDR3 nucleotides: TGTGCCAGCAGTTCCCCAGGGCGGGGGGGCGATGGCCTTTATGGCTACACCTTC.

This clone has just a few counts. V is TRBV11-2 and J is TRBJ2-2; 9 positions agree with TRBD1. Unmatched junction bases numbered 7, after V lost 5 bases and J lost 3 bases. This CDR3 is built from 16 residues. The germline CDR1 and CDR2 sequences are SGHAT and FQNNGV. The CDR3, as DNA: TGTGCCAGCAGCACCGGACAGGGGACGGACACCGGGGAGCTGTTTTTT. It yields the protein CASSTGQGTDTGELFF.

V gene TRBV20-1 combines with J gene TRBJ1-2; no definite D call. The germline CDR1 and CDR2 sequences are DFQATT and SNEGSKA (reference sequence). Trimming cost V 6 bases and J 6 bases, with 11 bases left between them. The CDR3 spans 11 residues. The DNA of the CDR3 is TGCAGTGCCCCCGGAGTCGATGGCTACACCTTC. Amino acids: CSAPGVDGYTF.

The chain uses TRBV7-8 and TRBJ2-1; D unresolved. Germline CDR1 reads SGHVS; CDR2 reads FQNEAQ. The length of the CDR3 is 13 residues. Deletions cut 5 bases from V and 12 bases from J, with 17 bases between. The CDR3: CASSPRTSKSQFF. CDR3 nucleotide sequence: TGTGCCAGCAGCCCCCGAACAAGTAAATCGCAGTTCTTC.

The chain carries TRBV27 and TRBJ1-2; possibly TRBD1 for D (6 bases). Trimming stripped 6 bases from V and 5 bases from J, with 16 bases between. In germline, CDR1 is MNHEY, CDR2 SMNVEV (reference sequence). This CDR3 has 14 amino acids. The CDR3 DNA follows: TGTGCCAGCAGAGCAGCAGGGGTAACGTATGGCTACACCTTC. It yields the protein CASRAAGVTYGYTF.

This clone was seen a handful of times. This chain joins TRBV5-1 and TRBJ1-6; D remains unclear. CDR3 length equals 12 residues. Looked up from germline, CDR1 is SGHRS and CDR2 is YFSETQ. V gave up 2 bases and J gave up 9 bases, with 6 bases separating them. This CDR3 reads CASSFEGSPLHF. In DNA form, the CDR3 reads TGCGCCAGCAGCTTCGAGGGTTCACCCCTCCACTTT.

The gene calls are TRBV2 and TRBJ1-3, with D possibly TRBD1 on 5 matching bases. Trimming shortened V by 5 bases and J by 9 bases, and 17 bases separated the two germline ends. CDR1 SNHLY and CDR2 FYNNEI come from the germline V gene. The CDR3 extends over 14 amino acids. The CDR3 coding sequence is TGTGCCAGCAGTTCCTCAGGGAATGGTGGCACCATATATTTT. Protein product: CASSSSGNGGTIYF.

The CDR3 sequence: CASSLVGTGIGTEAFF. The CDR3 DNA sequence: TGCGCCAGCAGCTTGGTCGGGACAGGGATCGGCACTGAAGCTTTCTTT. The V call is TRBV5-1, the J call TRBJ1-1; 9 bases line up with TRBD1. Germline loops: CDR1 SGHRS, CDR2 YFSETQ. V lost 0 bases, J lost 4 bases, and 7 bases stayed unmatched. The CDR3 totals 16 residues.

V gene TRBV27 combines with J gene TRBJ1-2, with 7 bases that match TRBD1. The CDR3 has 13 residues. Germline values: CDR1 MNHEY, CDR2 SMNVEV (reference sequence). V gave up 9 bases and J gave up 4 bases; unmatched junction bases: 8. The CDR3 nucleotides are TGTGCCAGTTCAACCCGGGACAGCTATGGCTACACCTTC. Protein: CASSTRDSYGYTF.

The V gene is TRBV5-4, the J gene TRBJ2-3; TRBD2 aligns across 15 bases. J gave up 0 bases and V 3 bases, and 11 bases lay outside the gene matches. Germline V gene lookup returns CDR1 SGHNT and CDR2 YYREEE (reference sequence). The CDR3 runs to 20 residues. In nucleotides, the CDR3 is TGTGCCAGCAGCTCCCGAGCCGGGACTAGCGGGGGGACTAGCACAGATACGCAGTATTTT. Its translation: CASSSRAGTSGGTSTDTQYF.

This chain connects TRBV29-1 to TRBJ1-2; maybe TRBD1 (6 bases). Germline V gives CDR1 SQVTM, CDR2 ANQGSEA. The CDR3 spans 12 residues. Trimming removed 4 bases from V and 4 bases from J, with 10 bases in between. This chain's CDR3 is CSVGEQGYGYTF. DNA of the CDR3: TGCAGCGTTGGGGAACAGGGCTATGGCTACACCTTC. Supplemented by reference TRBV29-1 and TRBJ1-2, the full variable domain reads SAVISQKPSRDICQRGTSLTIQCQVDSQVTMMFWYRQQPGQSLTLIATANQGSEATYESGFVIDKFPISRPNLTFSTLTVSNMSPEDSSIYLCSVGEQGYGYTFGSGTRLTVV.

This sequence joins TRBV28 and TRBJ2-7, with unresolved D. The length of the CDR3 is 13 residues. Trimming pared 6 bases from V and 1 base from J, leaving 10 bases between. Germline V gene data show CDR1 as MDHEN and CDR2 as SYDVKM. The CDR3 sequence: CASSPVLSYEQYF. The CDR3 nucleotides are TGTGCCAGCAGCCCGGTCCTTTCCTACGAGCAGTACTTC.

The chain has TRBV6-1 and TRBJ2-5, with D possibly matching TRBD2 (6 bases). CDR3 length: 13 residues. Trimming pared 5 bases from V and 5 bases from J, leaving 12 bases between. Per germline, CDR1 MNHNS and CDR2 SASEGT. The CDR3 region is CASSPWGEETQYF. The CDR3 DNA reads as TGTGCCAGCAGTCCGTGGGGGGAGGAGACCCAGTACTTC.

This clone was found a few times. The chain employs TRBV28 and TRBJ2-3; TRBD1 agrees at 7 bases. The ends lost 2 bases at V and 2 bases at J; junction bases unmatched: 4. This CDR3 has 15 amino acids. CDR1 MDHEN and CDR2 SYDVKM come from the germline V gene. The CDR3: CASSLPGTVTDTQYF. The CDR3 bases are TGTGCCAGCAGTTTACCCGGGACAGTCACAGATACGCAGTATTTT.

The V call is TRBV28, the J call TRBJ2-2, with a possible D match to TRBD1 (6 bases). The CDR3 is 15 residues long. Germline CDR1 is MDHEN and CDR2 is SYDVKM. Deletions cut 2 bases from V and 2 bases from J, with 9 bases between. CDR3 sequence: CASSLGQINTGELFF. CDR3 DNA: TGTGCCAGCAGTTTAGGACAGATCAACACCGGGGAGCTGTTTTTT.

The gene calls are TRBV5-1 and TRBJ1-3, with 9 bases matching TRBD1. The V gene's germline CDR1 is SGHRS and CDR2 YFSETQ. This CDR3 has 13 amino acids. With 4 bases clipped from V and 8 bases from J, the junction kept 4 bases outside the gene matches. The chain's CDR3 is CASSQTGGDTIYF. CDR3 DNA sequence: TGCGCCAGCAGCCAGACAGGGGGAGACACCATATATTTT.

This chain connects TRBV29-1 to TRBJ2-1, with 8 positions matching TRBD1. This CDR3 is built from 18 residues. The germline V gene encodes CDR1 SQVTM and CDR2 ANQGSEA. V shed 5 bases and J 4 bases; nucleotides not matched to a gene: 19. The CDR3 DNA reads TGCAGCGTTCCCCGGACAGGGATAGGCCCGGGGCTTTACAATGAGCAGTTCTTC. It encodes CSVPRTGIGPGLYNEQFF.

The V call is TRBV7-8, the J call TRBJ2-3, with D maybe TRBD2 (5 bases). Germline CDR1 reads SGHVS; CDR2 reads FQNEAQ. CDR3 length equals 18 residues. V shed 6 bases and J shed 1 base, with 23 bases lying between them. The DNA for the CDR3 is TGTGCCAGCAGTTCCGCTGTCGGACTCCCCATCCGCACAGATACGCAGTATTTT. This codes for CASSSAVGLPIRTDTQYF.

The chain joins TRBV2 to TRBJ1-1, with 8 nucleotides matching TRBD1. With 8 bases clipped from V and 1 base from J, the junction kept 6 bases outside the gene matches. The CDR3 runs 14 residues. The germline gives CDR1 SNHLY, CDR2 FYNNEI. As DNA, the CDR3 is TGTGCCAGCCTCAGGGGGCGGGAGAACACTGAAGCTTTCTTT. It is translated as CASLRGRENTEAFF. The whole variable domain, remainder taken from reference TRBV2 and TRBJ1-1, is EPEVTQTPSHQVTQMGQEVILRCVPISNHLYFYWYRQILGQKVEFLVSFYNNEISEKSEIFDDQFSVERPDGSNFTLKIRSTKLEDSAMYFCASLRGRENTEAFFGQGTRLTVV.

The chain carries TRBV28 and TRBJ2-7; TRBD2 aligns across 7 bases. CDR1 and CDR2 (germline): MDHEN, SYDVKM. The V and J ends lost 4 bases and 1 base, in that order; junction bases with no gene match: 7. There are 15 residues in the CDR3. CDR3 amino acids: CASSSPASGSYEQYF. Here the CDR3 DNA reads TGTGCCAGCAGTTCCCCGGCTAGCGGATCCTACGAGCAGTACTTC.

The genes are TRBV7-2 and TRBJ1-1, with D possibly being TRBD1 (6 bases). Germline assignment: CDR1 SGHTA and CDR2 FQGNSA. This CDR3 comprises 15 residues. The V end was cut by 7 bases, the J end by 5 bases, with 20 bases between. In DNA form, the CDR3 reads TGTGCCAGCACCCCAGGTCAGGGGAGAGTAACTGAAGCTTTCTTT. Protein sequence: CASTPGQGRVTEAFF.

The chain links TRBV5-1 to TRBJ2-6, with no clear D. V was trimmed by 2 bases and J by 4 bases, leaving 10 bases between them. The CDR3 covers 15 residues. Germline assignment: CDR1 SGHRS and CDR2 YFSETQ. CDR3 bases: TGCGCCAGCAGCTTCCCGATAGCAGGGGCCAACGTCCTGACTTTC. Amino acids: CASSFPIAGANVLTF.

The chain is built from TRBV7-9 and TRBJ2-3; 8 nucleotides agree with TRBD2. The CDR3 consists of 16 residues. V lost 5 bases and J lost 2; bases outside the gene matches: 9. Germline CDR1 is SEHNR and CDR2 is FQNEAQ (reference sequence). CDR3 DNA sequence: TGTGCCAGCAGCACAACTCAGCGGGGGCCCACAGATACGCAGTATTTT. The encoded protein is CASSTTQRGPTDTQYF.